These 27 T cell receptor beta chains were sequenced from one sample in a study of T-cell reconstitution after alpha-beta-depleted transplantation in children. TCRbeta library construction was performed incorporating unique molecular identifiers. Each CDR3 protein is one row after TCRdb ran MiXCR on the PCR reads. Among around 490,000 distinct CDR3 sequences listed, 11% were seen once. The sample was PBMCs, mostly from graft donor cells, taken 180 days after TCRalphabeta/CD19-depleted stem cell transplant. These receptors came from a female patient between 2 and 10 years old who had a stem cell transplant for aplastic anemia, so the T cells may come from the graft donor.

This clonotype was detected many times. This sequence joins TRBV12-3 or TRBV12-4 and TRBJ2-2, with TRBD1 identical over 8 bases. The V gene end was trimmed by 6 bases and the J gene end by 0 bases; junction bases not matched to a gene: 9. This CDR3 comprises 17 residues. The CDR3 loop is CASSFYGQGANTGELFF. The DNA for the CDR3 is TGTGCCAGCAGCTTCTATGGACAGGGCGCGAACACCGGGGAGCTGTTTTTT.

The rearrangement uses TRBV12-3 or TRBV12-4 and TRBJ2-1; 8 bases map to TRBD2. The ends lost 5 bases at V and 2 bases at J; junction bases unmatched: 8. The CDR3 sequence is 16 residues long. The CDR3 sequence is CASSLQRERTYNEQFF. The DNA of the CDR3 is TGTGCCAGCAGTCTTCAGCGGGAGAGAACCTACAATGAGCAGTTCTTC.

The J gene is TRBJ2-1, the V gene TRBV29-1; D call uncertain. CDR1 and CDR2 from the germline V gene are SQVTM and ANQGSEA. The CDR3 has 14 amino acids. V lost 6 bases and J 0 bases, leaving 12 bases between the germline ends. The CDR3 coding sequence is TGCAGCGTAAAGGACGGAAGCTCCTACAATGAGCAGTTCTTC. It yields the protein CSVKDGSSYNEQFF.

This clonotype turned up a few times. The rearrangement uses TRBV7-9 and TRBJ1-2; perhaps TRBD1 as D (5 bases). V shed 7 bases and J shed 8 bases, with 23 bases lying between them. This CDR3 is built from 15 residues. The germline gives CDR1 SEHNR, CDR2 FQNEAQ (reference sequence). CDR3 bases: TGTGCCAGCACCCCAATGGAGGGGTGGGGTGGCGGCTACACCTTC. Amino acids: CASTPMEGWGGGYTF.

The chain carries TRBV14 and TRBJ2-1; D is perhaps TRBD2 (5 bases). The CDR3 contains 18 residues. In germline, CDR1 is SGHDN, CDR2 FVKESK. Trimming stripped 4 bases from V and 0 bases from J, with 19 bases between. This CDR3 reads CASSRSIILGSSYNEQFF. The CDR3, as DNA: TGTGCCAGCAGCCGAAGTATTATTCTAGGGAGCTCCTACAATGAGCAGTTCTTC.

This clonotype was recorded a few times. The chain is built from TRBV6-5 and TRBJ1-5; no clear D gene. This CDR3 spans 17 amino acids. CDR1 MNHEY and CDR2 SVGAGI come from the germline V gene. V shed 1 base and J shed 0 bases, with 13 bases lying between them. CDR3 loop: CASSYWAGPDSNQPQHF. The CDR3 DNA reads TGTGCCAGCAGTTACTGGGCAGGACCTGATAGCAATCAGCCCCAGCATTTT.

V usage is TRBV6-2 or TRBV6-3 and J usage is TRBJ2-2; D ambiguous. CDR1 and CDR2 from the germline V gene are MNHEY and SVGEGT. The V and J ends lost 2 bases and 2 bases respectively, with 12 bases between them. The CDR3 runs to 16 residues. The CDR3 coding sequence is TGTGCCAGCAGTTACCGGCTACATACAAACACCGGGGAGCTGTTTTTT. Translated, it gives CASSYRLHTNTGELFF.

The gene calls are TRBV20-1 and TRBJ2-3, with D hard to call. Germline CDR1 is DFQATT and CDR2 is SNEGSKA (reference sequence). V lost 3 bases and J 0 bases, leaving 7 bases between the germline ends. The CDR3 consists of 13 residues. CDR3 amino acids: CSASGQSTDTQYF. The CDR3 bases are TGCAGTGCTAGTGGGCAAAGCACAGATACGCAGTATTTT.

The chain carries TRBV5-1 and TRBJ1-5, with 9 bases identical to TRBD1. CDR1 is SGHRS and CDR2 is YFSETQ in the germline V gene. V shed 0 bases and J 0 bases; nucleotides not matched to a gene: 10. CDR3 size: 19 residues. Here the CDR3 reads CASSLGPGQGLLSNQPQHF. CDR3 DNA sequence: TGCGCCAGCAGCTTGGGCCCGGGACAGGGACTCCTTAGCAATCAGCCCCAGCATTTT.

This clonotype has only a few counts. This CDR3 is CAIRDWTGGFSDTQYF. CDR3 bases: TGTGCCATCAGGGACTGGACAGGGGGGTTCTCAGATACGCAGTATTTT. The chain employs TRBV10-3 and TRBJ2-3; TRBD1 matches at 10 bases. V was pared by 6 bases and J by 4 bases, with 10 bases of the junction left unmatched. Germline CDR1 reads ENHRY; CDR2 reads SYGVKD. This CDR3 comprises 16 residues.

The chain is built from TRBV7-2 and TRBJ2-3; 7 bases align to TRBD2. This CDR3 spans 15 amino acids. Per germline, CDR1 SGHTA and CDR2 FQGNSA. J was trimmed by 4 bases and V by 1 base; bases with no gene match: 5. Here the CDR3 reads CASSLVRELADTQYF. The CDR3 DNA follows: TGTGCCAGCAGCTTAGTGCGGGAGTTAGCAGATACGCAGTATTTT. The variable domain in full, with the rest retrieved from reference TRBV7-2 and TRBJ2-3, is GAGVSQSPSNKVTEKGKDVELRCDPISGHTALYWYRQSLGQGLEFLIYFQGNSAPDKSGLPSDRFSAERTGGSVSTLTIQRTQQEDSAVYLCASSLVRELADTQYFGPGTRLTVL.

The chain uses TRBV18 and TRBJ1-3; 9 nucleotides align to TRBD1. This CDR3 has 19 residues. J gave up 0 bases and V 4 bases, and 13 bases lay outside the gene matches. Germline V gene data show CDR1 as KGHSH and CDR2 as LQKENI. The CDR3 is CASSLPGQGALHSGNTIYF. CDR3 in DNA: TGTGCCAGCTCACTACCGGGACAGGGAGCACTACACTCTGGAAACACCATATATTTT.

This clonotype was seen a handful of times. The chain joins TRBV5-6 to TRBJ1-1; perhaps TRBD1 as D (5 bases). V gave up 4 bases and J gave up 5 bases, with 18 bases separating them. This CDR3 has 15 residues. The germline V gene has CDR1 SGHDT and CDR2 YYEEEE. CDR3 bases: TGTGCCAGCAGCCCTGTGAGAGGAGGGGCGACTGAAGCTTTCTTT. Translated, it gives CASSPVRGGATEAFF.

The V and J genes are TRBV6-1 and TRBJ2-2, with a possible D match to TRBD2 (6 bases). The CDR3 is 16 amino acids. Germline-derived CDR1 and CDR2 are MNHNS and SASEGT. V lost 5 bases, J lost 4 bases, and 17 bases lay in between. The CDR3 DNA reads as TGTGCCAGCAGTCCGGGAGACAGAGGTTTCACCGGGGAGCTGTTTTTT. This encodes CASSPGDRGFTGELFF.

This clonotype was counted many times. V is TRBV29-1 and J is TRBJ2-5; a weak D match, TRBD2 (5 bases). Deletions cut 4 bases from V and 2 bases from J, with 11 bases between. Germline values: CDR1 SQVTM, CDR2 ANQGSEA. The CDR3 is 13 amino acids. CDR3 in DNA: TGCAGCGTTGGGCCTAGCAGGCAAGAGACCCAGTACTTC. Protein sequence: CSVGPSRQETQYF.

In its sample, this clonotype was seen a few times. The chain carries TRBV4-3 and TRBJ2-1; 7 bases are a match to TRBD2. V shed 3 bases, J shed 3 bases, and the junction held 8 bases outside the gene matches. The CDR3 extends over 16 amino acids. Germline values: CDR1 LGHNA, CDR2 YSLEER. In DNA, the CDR3 is TGCGCCAGCAGCCAGTTTTCTAGCGGCCTCTACAATGAGCAGTTCTTC. This encodes CASSQFSSGLYNEQFF.

This clonotype has a handful of counts. The genes are TRBV28 and TRBJ1-2, with TRBD1 matching 7 bases. J gave up 4 bases and V 2 bases, and 7 bases lay outside the gene matches. Germline V gene data show CDR1 as MDHEN and CDR2 as SYDVKM. The CDR3 contains 15 residues. The CDR3 nucleotides read TGTGCCAGCAGTTTAGTAAGGGGGCTTGGCTATGGCTACACCTTC. Amino acid sequence: CASSLVRGLGYGYTF.

The table lists this clonotype with many counts. The V and J genes are TRBV5-1 and TRBJ2-3; D unclear. The V end was cut by 7 bases, the J end by 4 bases, with 13 bases between. The germline CDR1 and CDR2 sequences are SGHRS and YFSETQ. The CDR3 extends over 13 amino acids. The chain's CDR3 is CASRSSWADTQYF. CDR3 DNA: TGCGCCAGCCGGTCCTCCTGGGCAGATACGCAGTATTTT.

This clonotype was counted ten times or more. The chain combines TRBV15 with TRBJ2-3; 10 bases align to TRBD2. Germline V gene sequence: CDR1 LNHNV, CDR2 YYDKDF (reference sequence). After removal of 7 bases from V and 1 base from J, the junction contained 8 bases not matched to a gene. The CDR3 is made up of 16 amino acids. The DNA for the CDR3 is TGTGCCACCACAAAGCGGGAGGGCCTGGGCACAGATACGCAGTATTTT. The encoded protein is CATTKREGLGTDTQYF.

The rearrangement links TRBV5-1 to TRBJ2-1, with 9 bases fitting TRBD1. The CDR3 extends over 15 amino acids. V was clipped by 4 bases and J by 5 bases; unmatched bases: 7. The germline CDR1 and CDR2 sequences are SGHRS and YFSETQ. Written as DNA, the CDR3 is TGCGCCAGCAGCCTCCGGGACAGGGTCCACAATGAGCAGTTCTTC. Amino acid sequence: CASSLRDRVHNEQFF.

This clonotype was found many times. V gene TRBV12-3 or TRBV12-4 combines with J gene TRBJ2-5; TRBD2 agrees at 7 bases. There are 13 residues in the CDR3. V dropped 8 bases and J dropped 1; count of bases not matched to a gene: 4. CDR3 region: CASAPGGQETQYF. DNA for the CDR3: TGTGCCAGCGCTCCGGGGGGCCAAGAGACCCAGTACTTC.

The V call is TRBV24-1, the J call TRBJ2-7; D ambiguous. The CDR3 totals 12 residues. Germline CDR1 KGHDR, CDR2 SFDVKD. Trimming took off 5 bases at V and 5 bases at J, with 9 bases between the two ends. CDR3 sequence reads: CATSGAGHEQYF. CDR3 in DNA: TGTGCCACCAGTGGGGCTGGGCACGAGCAGTACTTC.

This clonotype was observed at least ten times. The chain couples TRBV9 to TRBJ2-4; either TRBD1 or TRBD2 may fit D (5 bases each). The CDR3 runs 16 residues. The V end lost 0 bases, the J end lost 6 bases, and 16 bases lay between the germline ends. Germline loops: CDR1 SGDLS, CDR2 YYNGEE. The CDR3 loop reads CASSVATGTLGNIQYF. The DNA for the CDR3 is TGTGCCAGCAGCGTAGCTACGGGGACGTTGGGAAACATTCAGTACTTC.

This clonotype was picked up a small number of times. This CDR3 reads CSASPGPAIYTEAFF. CDR3 in DNA: TGCAGTGCTAGTCCGGGGCCTGCGATTTACACTGAAGCTTTCTTT. The chain carries TRBV20-1 and TRBJ1-1; D is perhaps TRBD1 (5 bases). Per the germline V gene, CDR1 is DFQATT and CDR2 is SNEGSKA (reference sequence). CDR3 length: 15 residues. V was trimmed by 3 bases and J by 3 bases, leaving 17 bases between them.

This clonotype was found many times. CDR3 protein: CASSLGLYMNTEAFF. The DNA for the CDR3 is TGTGCCAGCAGCTTGGGGTTATACATGAACACTGAAGCTTTCTTT. This chain connects TRBV7-2 to TRBJ1-1; no clear D. V was cut by 3 bases and J by 0 bases, with 11 bases left in between. The CDR3 extends over 15 amino acids. The germline V gene encodes CDR1 SGHTA and CDR2 FQGNSA. The full variable domain, its missing parts supplied by reference TRBV7-2 and TRBJ1-1, is GAGVSQSPSNKVTEKGKDVELRCDPISGHTALYWYRQSLGQGLEFLIYFQGNSAPDKSGLPSDRFSAERTGGSVSTLTIQRTQQEDSAVYLCASSLGLYMNTEAFFGQGTRLTVV.

J is TRBJ2-5 and V is TRBV6-1, with TRBD1 identical over 9 bases. The V gene end was trimmed by 5 bases and the J gene end by 1 base; junction bases not matched to a gene: 5. Germline values: CDR1 MNHNS, CDR2 SASEGT. The CDR3 is 15 residues long. CDR3 in DNA: TGTGCCAGCAGTCTAGGGGACAGGGTCCAAGAGACCCAGTACTTC. Amino acid sequence: CASSLGDRVQETQYF.

The chain joins TRBV4-3 to TRBJ2-7, with a tentative D call TRBD2 (6 bases). This CDR3 is built from 16 residues. The V gene's germline CDR1 is LGHNA and CDR2 YSLEER. V was shortened by 4 bases and J by 2 bases, with 18 bases between the two germline ends. The CDR3 loop reads CASSLGTFSHTYEQYF. The CDR3 nucleotides read TGCGCCAGCAGCCTCGGGACTTTCTCCCACACCTACGAGCAGTACTTC.